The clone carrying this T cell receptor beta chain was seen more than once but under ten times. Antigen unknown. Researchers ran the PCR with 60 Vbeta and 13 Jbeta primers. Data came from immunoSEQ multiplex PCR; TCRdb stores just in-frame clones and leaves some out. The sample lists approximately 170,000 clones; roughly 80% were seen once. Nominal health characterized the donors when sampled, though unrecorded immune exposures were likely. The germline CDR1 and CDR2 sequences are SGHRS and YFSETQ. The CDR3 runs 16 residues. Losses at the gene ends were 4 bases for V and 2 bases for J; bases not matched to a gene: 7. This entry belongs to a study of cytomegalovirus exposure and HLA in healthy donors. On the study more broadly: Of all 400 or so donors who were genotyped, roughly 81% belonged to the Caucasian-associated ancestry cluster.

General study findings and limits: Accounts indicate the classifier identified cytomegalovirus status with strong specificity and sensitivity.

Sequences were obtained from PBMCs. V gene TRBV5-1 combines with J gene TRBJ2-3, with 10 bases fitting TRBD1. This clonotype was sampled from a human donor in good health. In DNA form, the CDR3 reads TGCGCCAGCAGCCTGGGGACAGGGGTTATCACAGATACGCAGTATTTT. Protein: CASSLGTGVITDTQYF. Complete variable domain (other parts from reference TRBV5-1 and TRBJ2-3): KAGVTQTPRYLIKTRGQQVTLSCSPISGHRSVSWYQQTPGQGLQFLFEYFSETQRNKGNFPGRFSGRQFSNSRSEMNVSTLELGDSALYLCASSLGTGVITDTQYFGPGTRLTVL.